Listed below are T cell receptor beta chains from one sample, sequenced in a study of tumor-infiltrating lymphocytes in primary liver carcinoma. Each CDR3 protein is one row after TCRdb ran MiXCR on the multiplex PCR reads. This repertoire shows 250,000 to 350,000 distinct CDR3 sequences, about 50% found once; its top ten account for over 15%. The sample comprised peripheral blood. The receptors were gathered from a woman aged 25 to 39 with primary liver carcinoma and hepatitis B virus infection. CDR3s include the opening cysteine and the closing phenylalanine or tryptophan. D genes are given only for firm matches. Clone size, where shown, is once, few, many, or a class for clones that have expanded.

TRBV6-5	NA	TRBJ1-4	NA	CASRVTGREKLFF	TGTGCCAGCAGGGTAACAGGGCGTGAAAAACTGTTTTTT
TRBV24-1	NA	TRBJ2-7	few	CATSQGSSNEQYF	TGTGCCACCTCCCAGGGATCCAGCAACGAGCAGTACTTC
TRBV4-2	NA	TRBJ2-5	many	CASSRMGQETQYF	TGTGCCAGCAGCCGTATGGGGCAAGAGACCCAGTACTTC
TRBV19	NA	TRBJ1-2	NA	CASSIRRGSYGYTF	TGTGCCAGTAGTATCCGTCGCGGGTCCTATGGCTACACCTTC
TRBV2	NA	TRBJ1-3	once	CASSLYGNTIYF	TGTGCCAGCAGCCTTTATGGAAACACCATATATTTT
TRBV6-2/TRBV6-3	TRBD2	TRBJ2-2	NA	CSSSHERSGRIGELSF	TGTTCCAGCTCTCATGAAAGGAGCGGGAGGATCGGGGAGCTGTCTTTT
TRBV12-3/TRBV12-4	NA	TRBJ2-3	NA	CASSPIDTQYF	TGTGCCAGCAGTCCAATCGATACGCAGTATTTT
TRBV11-2	TRBD2	TRBJ2-1	NA	CACSSTWVGLAGEDTKNEQFF	TGTGCCTGCAGCTCTACCTGGGTGGGACTAGCGGGAGAGGACACGAAGAATGAGCAGTTCTTC
TRBV29-1	TRBD1	TRBJ2-5	NA	CSVWTGRRETQYF	TGCAGCGTCTGGACAGGCCGGAGAGAGACCCAGTACTTC
TRBV5-1	NA	TRBJ1-5	NA	CASSLAGGRQPQHF	TGCGCCAGCAGCTTGGCGGGGGGCAGGCAGCCCCAGCATTTT
TRBV11-3	NA	TRBJ2-3	NA	CASEGPNTDVQYF	TGTGCCAGTGAGGGGCCAAACACAGATGTGCAGTATTTT
TRBV13	NA	TRBJ2-1	NA	CARSFGSFGHEQFF	TGCGCCAGGAGCTTCGGGAGTTTCGGCCATGAGCAGTTCTTC
TRBV6-2/TRBV6-3	NA	TRBJ2-1	few	CAIKRGGKGNEQFF	TGTGCCATAAAGAGGGGCGGGAAGGGAAATGAGCAGTTCTTC
TRBV29-1	NA	TRBJ2-5	NA	CSVIKPGPSEKTRYF	TGCAGCGTTATCAAACCGGGACCCTCTGAGAAGACCCGGTACTTC
TRBV6-5	TRBD2	TRBJ2-7	NA	CASNQTSGSNWQYF	TGTGCCAGCAATCAGACTAGCGGGAGTAATTGGCAGTACTTC
TRBV13	NA	TRBJ2-7	NA	CASSSRGSYEQHF	TGTGCCAGCAGCAGCCGGGGGTCCTACGAGCAGCACTTC
TRBV6-6	TRBD2	TRBJ2-3	many	CASSSSSGRTDTQYF	TGTGCCAGCAGTTCGTCTAGCGGGAGAACAGATACGCAGTATTTT
TRBV12-3/TRBV12-4	NA	TRBJ1-1	NA	CTSSLARGREAFF	TGTACCAGCAGTTTAGCGCGGGGCCGTGAAGCTTTCTTT
TRBV4-3	TRBD2	TRBJ2-7	NA	CASSQGPLGRTSGSYEQHF	TGCGCCAGCAGTCAGGGTCCGTTGGGACGGACTAGCGGGAGCTACGAGCAGCACTTC
TRBV2	TRBD2	TRBJ2-1	few	CASSENLAGVAEQFF	TGTGCCAGCAGTGAAAACCTAGCGGGAGTCGCTGAGCAGTTCTTC
TRBV11-2	NA	TRBJ2-4	NA	CASSLVRGAKSIQYF	TGTGCCAGCAGCTTAGTTCGGGGGGCCAAAAGCATTCAGTACTTC
TRBV11-2	NA	TRBJ2-3	NA	CASSLGGTDTRYF	TGTGCCAGCAGCTTAGGAGGAACAGATACGCGTTATTTT
TRBV7-9	NA	TRBJ2-3	NA	CASSLYPKGSTGTQYF	TGTGCCAGCAGCTTATACCCCAAAGGCAGCACAGGTACGCAGTATTTT
TRBV5-5	TRBD2	TRBJ2-1	NA	CVSSRRPTSGRTNEQFF	TGTGTCAGCAGCCGACGACCCACTAGCGGGAGGACCAATGAGCAGTTCTTC
TRBV10-3	NA	TRBJ1-1	many	CAISELGLNTEAFF	TGTGCCATCAGTGAATTAGGGCTGAACACTGAAGCTTTCTTT
TRBV11-3	NA	TRBJ2-1	NA	CASSSPELAGKEQFF	TGTGCCAGCAGCTCCCCGGAACTAGCAGGAAAGGAGCAGTTCTTC
TRBV4-2	NA	TRBJ1-1	NA	CASSHWYRGDTEAFF	TGTGCCAGCAGCCATTGGTACCGAGGGGACACTGAAGCTTTCTTT
TRBV24-1	TRBD1	TRBJ2-2	NA	CAISDPRGRTGELFF	TGTGCCATCAGTGATCCCAGGGGGCGGACCGGGGAGCTGTTTTTT
TRBV6-6	NA	TRBJ2-5	many	CASSLKAAGAGETQYF	TGTGCCAGCTCTCTTAAGGCAGCAGGGGCTGGGGAGACCCAGTACTTC
TRBV13	NA	TRBJ1-3	NA	CASSRTGGNTIYF	TGTGCCAGCAGCCGAACAGGGGGAAACACCATATATTTT
TRBV4-1	NA	TRBJ2-1	NA	CASSQVTDRGNEQFF	TGCGCCAGCAGCCAAGTCACAGACCGAGGCAATGAGCAGTTCTTC
TRBV4-2	NA	TRBJ2-7	NA	CASSQEALGGFHEQYF	TGTGCCAGCAGCCAAGAGGCCCTCGGGGGATTCCACGAGCAGTACTTC
TRBV12-3/TRBV12-4	NA	TRBJ2-7	few	CASSLTGRASYEQYF	TGTGCCAGCAGTTTAACGGGTCGGGCCTCCTACGAGCAGTACTTC
TRBV4-1	NA	TRBJ2-7	few	CASSQGTGASYEQYF	TGCGCCAGCAGCCAAGGAACGGGAGCTTCCTACGAGCAGTACTTC
TRBV6-1	TRBD1	TRBJ1-5	many	CASSLYGTALNQPQHF	TGTGCCAGCAGTCTTTATGGGACAGCGCTCAATCAGCCCCAGCATTTT
TRBV4-1	NA	TRBJ2-7	many	CASSQGRSSGDLSYEQYF	TGCGCCAGCAGCCAAGGGAGATCATCGGGAGACCTCTCCTACGAGCAGTACTTC
TRBV6-2/TRBV6-3	NA	TRBJ2-7	NA	CAISLRYAAGSYEQYF	TGTGCCATCAGTCTGAGGTATGCGGCGGGATCCTACGAGCAGTACTTC
TRBV2	NA	TRBJ2-2	NA	CASFDGVGELFF	TGTGCCAGCTTTGATGGGGTCGGGGAGCTGTTTTTT
TRBV14	NA	TRBJ2-1	many	CASSLRDPSDEQFF	TGTGCCAGCAGCCTCCGGGACCCCTCCGATGAGCAGTTCTTC
TRBV11-2	TRBD2	TRBJ2-7	NA	CASNLSVGLAGDYEQYF	TGTGCCAGCAACTTAAGTGTTGGGCTGGCGGGAGACTACGAGCAGTACTTC
TRBV10-1	NA	TRBJ1-1	many	CASLRGAEAFF	TGCGCCAGCCTACGGGGGGCTGAAGCTTTCTTT
TRBV4-2	NA	TRBJ1-4	NA	CASSHPGNGKLFF	TGTGCCAGTAGCCACCCGGGTAATGGAAAACTGTTTTTT
TRBV11-2	TRBD1	TRBJ2-2	NA	CASSELHVGQVTNTGELFF	TGTGCCAGCAGCGAACTCCACGTCGGACAGGTTACGAACACCGGGGAGCTGTTTTTT
TRBV6-5	NA	TRBJ1-3	NA	CASGPRSGRSRNTIYF	TGTGCCAGCGGTCCACGATCAGGCAGGTCCCGAAACACCATATATTTT
TRBV11-2	NA	TRBJ1-5	NA	CASSLGLGMGHNQPQHF	TGTGCCAGCAGCTTAGGGCTTGGCATGGGGCACAATCAGCCCCAGCATTTT
TRBV12-3/TRBV12-4	NA	TRBJ2-3	NA	CASSTTDLGITGTQYF	TGTGCCAGCAGTACTACAGATTTAGGGATCACAGGTACGCAGTATTTT
TRBV7-3	NA	TRBJ1-1	NA	CASSRGGNTEAFF	TGTGCCAGCAGCCGGGGGGGGAACACTGAAGCTTTCTTT
TRBV6-5	TRBD2	TRBJ2-1	NA	CASSYSTSGEQFF	TGTGCCAGCAGTTACTCGACTAGCGGTGAGCAGTTCTTC
TRBV6-1	NA	TRBJ2-3	NA	CASSSRRGVAPPGTQYF	TGTGCCAGCAGCTCACGGCGGGGTGTAGCACCACCAGGGACGCAGTATTTT
TRBV6-1	NA	TRBJ2-7	many	CASSTYREQYF	TGTGCCAGCAGTACCTATCGGGAGCAGTACTTC
TRBV11-2	TRBD2	TRBJ2-1	NA	CANSLGPAGGRNERFF	TGTGCCAACAGCTTAGGTCCTGCGGGAGGTCGCAATGAGCGGTTCTTC
TRBV5-1	NA	TRBJ2-3	NA	CASSPLGIDTQYF	TGCGCCAGCAGCCCGCTGGGGATAGATACGCAGTATTTT